Detailed here is one TCR beta chain. Combining a sample-barcoded 5' primer with a J-beta primer mix, a second PCR ran for 7 to 11 cycles. TCRdb ran MiXCR on the 5' RACE reads and lists one entry per CDR3 protein. Seen here are 1.5 million or so distinct CDR3 sequences, less than 45% observed once, and the top ten hold just over 4%. This sample was included in a study of blood T cells in healthy people across ages. Germline values: CDR1 MNHEY, CDR2 SVGEGT. The V gene lost 2 bases and the J gene lost 4 bases, with 9 bases spanning the gap. The CDR3 is 13 amino acids. The V and J genes are TRBV6-2 or TRBV6-3 and TRBJ2-7, with a tentative D call TRBD2 (5 bases). This sequence originates from a young woman in good health. Sequencing was done on a sample of blood. CDR3 loop: CASSYLGEYEQYF. The CDR3 nucleotides are TGTGCCAGCAGTTACCTGGGAGAGTACGAGCAGTACTTC.